Presented here are 25 T cell receptor beta chains from one specimen sequenced in a study of read filtering for tumor transcriptome and immune sequencing. This library used roughly 400 ng RNA and molecular barcoded adaptors spanning alpha/delta and beta/gamma chains. Using its own MiXCR run on the reads, TCRdb lists one record per CDR3 protein. The sample comprises over 15,000 distinct CDR3 sequences, around 20% of which are singletons, and around 24% rests with the top ten. Sample: a population of CD138-negative cells sorted from bone marrow. All receptors derive from a donor at least 40 years old with multiple myeloma.

Points on this clonotype: This may arise from a read error, as a much more abundant clone is one base away. In this CDR3 the conserved last residue, phenylalanine or tryptophan, is missing, so a read error is likely. V usage is TRBV20-1 and J usage is TRBJ2-1; 8 bases are shared with TRBD2. The germline V gene encodes CDR1 DFQATT and CDR2 SNEGSKA (reference sequence). V shed 4 bases, J shed 3 bases, and the junction held 5 bases outside the gene matches. The CDR3 extends over 14 amino acids. The CDR3 nucleotides are TGCAGTGCTATATGGGCGGGAGGCTACAATGAGCAGTTCCTC. It encodes CSAIWAGGYNEQFL.

This clonotype was observed a few times. J is TRBJ1-1 and V is TRBV28; possible D gene TRBD1, 5 bases. Between the trimmed V and J ends, which lost 2 bases and 7 bases, there was a span of 8 bases. Germline CDR1 is MDHEN and CDR2 is SYDVKM. The CDR3 spans 12 residues. The CDR3 nucleotides read TGTGCCAGCAGTTTACCGACAGATGAAGCTTTCTTT. The encoded protein is CASSLPTDEAFF. Based on the CDR3 plus reference TRBV28 and TRBJ1-1, the full variable domain is DVKVTQSSRYLVKRTGEKVFLECVQDMDHENMFWYRQDPGLGLRLIYFSYDVKMKEKGDIPEGYSVSREKKERFSLILESASTNQTSMYLCASSLPTDEAFFGQGTRLTVV.

As regards this clonotype: This clone may be a read error of a much larger clone one base away. The CDR3 carries no conserved terminal phenylalanine or tryptophan, so it likely arises from a read error. The chain uses TRBV7-9 and TRBJ2-1; TRBD2 matches at 10 bases. With 7 bases clipped from V and 7 bases from J, the junction kept 7 bases outside the gene matches. There are 14 residues in the CDR3. CDR1 SEHNR and CDR2 FQNEAQ come from the germline V gene (reference sequence). The CDR3 bases are TGTGCCAGCACCCTAGAGACTAGCGGGAATGAGCAGTTCTCC. Amino acids: CASTLETSGNEQFS.

In regard to this clonotype: The conserved closing phenylalanine or tryptophan is absent in this CDR3, likely reflecting a read error. V and J are TRBV6-6 and TRBJ2-1, with D perhaps matching TRBD2 (5 bases). Germline lookup yields CDR1 MNHNY and CDR2 SVGAGI (reference sequence). CDR3 length: 14 amino acids. CDR3 coding DNA: TGTGCTAGCAGCTCCCCCGGGGAAAGAAATGAGCAGTTCTCC. Translated, it gives CASSSPGERNEQFS.

This clonotype was detected ten times or more. The chain carries TRBV29-1 and TRBJ1-1; tentatively, D is TRBD1 (5 bases). The germline V and J ends were trimmed by 4 bases and 1 base, with 10 bases remaining between them. This CDR3 spans 13 amino acids. Germline V gene sequence: CDR1 SQVTM, CDR2 ANQGSEA. CDR3: CSVGGTGNTEAFF. The CDR3 DNA reads as TGCAGCGTTGGGGGGACCGGGAACACTGAAGCTTTCTTT. Looking up the rest from reference TRBV29-1 and TRBJ1-1 gives the full variable domain: SAVISQKPSRDICQRGTSLTIQCQVDSQVTMMFWYRQQPGQSLTLIATANQGSEATYESGFVIDKFPISRPNLTFSTLTVSNMSPEDSSIYLCSVGGTGNTEAFFGQGTRLTVV.

Many counts were recorded for this clonotype. The chain recombines TRBV24-1 with TRBJ2-3; D is undetermined. The CDR3 has 13 amino acids. CDR1 is KGHDR and CDR2 is SFDVKD in the germline V gene. Trimming left V 3 bases short and J 6 bases short, with 9 bases between. CDR3 loop: CATSDPRRDTQYF. In nucleotides, the CDR3 is TGTGCCACCAGTGATCCCCGCCGCGATACGCAGTATTTT.

V is TRBV14 and J is TRBJ2-6; D tentatively fits TRBD1 or TRBD2 (6 bases each). The CDR3 is 16 residues long. V lost 2 bases, J lost 1 base, and 9 bases lay in between. The germline V gene has CDR1 SGHDN and CDR2 FVKESK. This CDR3 is CASSQWGASGANVLTF. The DNA for the CDR3 is TGTGCCAGCAGCCAATGGGGGGCGTCTGGGGCCAACGTCCTGACTTTC.

This clonotype was seen repeatedly, ten times or more. The V and J genes are TRBV29-1 and TRBJ1-5; perhaps TRBD1 as D (5 bases). This CDR3 has 12 amino acids. Per the germline V gene, CDR1 is SQVTM and CDR2 is ANQGSEA. V was pared by 6 bases and J by 7 bases, with 13 bases between. The chain's CDR3 is CSVGDGRQPQHF. The CDR3 DNA reads as TGCAGCGTAGGGGACGGTCGGCAGCCCCAGCATTTT.

This clonotype showed up many times. J is TRBJ2-7 and V is TRBV28; D remains ambiguous. V lost 3 bases to trimming and J lost 6 bases, with 6 bases between them. Germline loops: CDR1 MDHEN, CDR2 SYDVKM. The CDR3 extends over 11 amino acids. CDR3 in DNA: TGTGCCAGCAGTTTCTACTCCGAGCAGTACTTC. Protein product: CASSFYSEQYF.

The V and J genes are TRBV11-2 and TRBJ2-3; D might be TRBD1 (5 bases). Germline CDR1 reads SGHAT; CDR2 reads FQNNGV. This CDR3 comprises 13 residues. Trimming removed 6 bases from V and 8 bases from J, with 15 bases in between. The CDR3 is CASSAVRETTQYF. DNA of the CDR3: TGTGCCAGCAGTGCCGTCAGGGAAACTACGCAGTATTTT.

Concerning this clonotype: The junction differs from germline at one of its ends, possibly a read error. The genes are TRBV12-3 or TRBV12-4 and TRBJ2-7; 10 bases agree with TRBD1. There are 16 residues in the CDR3. In DNA form, the CDR3 reads TGCGCCAGCAGTTTGGGCTCGGGACAGGGGTTAGCTAAGCAGTACTTC. Protein: CASSLGSGQGLAKQYF.

A note on this clonotype: A much larger clone lies one base from this, so it may be a read error. V is TRBV29-1 and J is TRBJ2-7; 8 bases fit TRBD2. Germline lookup yields CDR1 SQVTM and CDR2 ANQGSEA. Germline trimming cut 7 bases from V and 10 bases from J; bases unmatched to any gene: 15. The CDR3 loop spans 13 amino acids. The CDR3 region has the DNA TGCAGCGGCAGCGGGAGTGGTTTAGGGGATCAGTACTTC. It is translated as CSGSGSGLGDQYF.

Worth noting for this clonotype: A much more abundant neighbour one base away suggests this may be a read error. The chain couples TRBV29-1 to TRBJ2-7; D is possibly TRBD2 (6 bases). V was cut by 4 bases and J by 4 bases, with 11 bases left in between. CDR1 is SQVTM, CDR2 ANQGSEA, per germline. The CDR3 length is 12 residues. DNA for the CDR3: TGCAGCGTTGCTGGGGGAGGATACGAGCAGTACTTC. This translates into CSVAGGGYEQYF.

This clonotype has a count of ten or more. The chain joins TRBV20-1 to TRBJ2-7; 8 bases fit TRBD2. The germline gives CDR1 DFQATT, CDR2 SNEGSKA (reference sequence). The CDR3 has 12 residues. V shed 6 bases and J 3 bases; nucleotides not matched to a gene: 4. CDR3 in DNA: TGCAGTGCGGGACTAGTAAGCTACGAGCAGTACTTC. Amino acids: CSAGLVSYEQYF.

This clonotype was found many times. This rearrangement joins TRBV29-1 to TRBJ2-1, with 10 bases aligning to TRBD2. In germline, CDR1 is SQVTM, CDR2 ANQGSEA. V shed 5 bases and J 0 bases; nucleotides not matched to a gene: 13. The CDR3 has 18 residues. The DNA of the CDR3 is TGCAGCGTTCGGTTAGCGGGAGGCCCGAGGAGCTCCTACAATGAGCAGTTCTTC. Its translation is CSVRLAGGPRSSYNEQFF.

A note on this clonotype: A junction boundary mismatches the germline segment, possibly from a read error. J is TRBJ1-1 and V is TRBV9; 8 bases are a match to TRBD1. The CDR3 is made up of 15 amino acids. Looked up from germline, CDR1 is SGDLS and CDR2 is YYNGEE. The CDR3 nucleotides are TGCGTCAGCAGCGTCGAGACAGGGGTGAGCACTGAAGCTTTCTTT. Translating it yields CVSSVETGVSTEAFF.

The chain employs TRBV29-1 and TRBJ2-2; D call uncertain. Germline CDR1 and CDR2: SQVTM and ANQGSEA. V was pared by 7 bases and J by 7 bases, with 13 bases between. The CDR3 has 12 amino acids. The DNA of the CDR3 is TGCAGCGGGACCTTGAACTACGGGGAGCTGTTTTTT. The encoded protein is CSGTLNYGELFF.

This clonotype came up a few times. The genes are TRBV15 and TRBJ2-1, with a weak D call TRBD1 (5 bases). Per germline, CDR1 LNHNV and CDR2 YYDKDF (reference sequence). Trimming removed 5 bases at V and 7 bases at J, with 21 bases between. This CDR3 spans 16 amino acids. The CDR3 spells CATSYGLAGAINEQFF. The CDR3 nucleotides read TGTGCCACCAGCTATGGTTTGGCTGGGGCTATTAATGAGCAGTTCTTC.

Only a few counts were recorded for this clonotype. V is TRBV7-8 and J is TRBJ2-2; 10 nucleotides match TRBD1. V gave up 5 bases and J gave up 1 base; unmatched junction bases: 4. Germline loops: CDR1 SGHVS, CDR2 FQNEAQ. The CDR3 spans 16 residues. CDR3 sequence reads: CASSRTGGGNTGELFF. The CDR3 nucleotides are TGTGCCAGCAGCCGGACAGGGGGAGGGAACACCGGGGAGCTGTTTTTT.

As concerns this clonotype: A junction boundary mismatches the germline segment, possibly from a read error. This chain connects TRBV15 to TRBJ2-3; D is unresolved. The CDR3 consists of 16 residues. The germline V gene has CDR1 LNHNV and CDR2 YYDKDF (reference sequence). DNA of the CDR3: TGTGCCACCAGCAGAGGGTCGGTGACCCCCACAGATCCGCAGTATTTT. Residues: CATSRGSVTPTDPQYF.

In its sample, this clonotype was seen many times. The CDR3 DNA follows: TGTGCCAGCAGCCAAGACGTGGGATCCGGGGAGCTGTTTTTT. Amino acid sequence: CASSQDVGSGELFF. The gene calls are TRBV4-2 and TRBJ2-2; D unresolved. Germline assignment: CDR1 LGHNA and CDR2 YNFKEQ. The length of the CDR3 is 14 residues. Trimming removed 0 bases from V and 6 bases from J, with 8 bases in between.

This clonotype showed up just once. This may be a read error, as it is one base from a much larger clone. The chain links TRBV23-1 to TRBJ2-1; D is unclear. TRBV23-1 is flagged as an ORF with uncertain function. The germline V and J ends were trimmed by 8 bases and 15 bases, with 17 bases remaining between them. The CDR3 spans 11 residues. The CDR3, as DNA: TGCGCCAGCTTCGCGCCTGGCCGACCGTTCTTC. It translates to CASFAPGRPFF.

The rearrangement joins TRBV9 to TRBJ2-2; TRBD2 is a possible D gene (5 bases). This CDR3 has 15 residues. Germline V lookup: CDR1 SGDLS, CDR2 YYNGEE. Trimming cost V 6 bases and J 0 bases, with 12 bases left between them. The CDR3 DNA follows: TGTGCCAGCAATTTTTCCGGGACGAACACCGGGGAGCTGTTTTTT. It specifies CASNFSGTNTGELFF. Based on the CDR3 plus reference TRBV9 and TRBJ2-2, the full variable domain is DSGVTQTPKHLITATGQRVTLRCSPRSGDLSVYWYQQSLDQGLQFLIQYYNGEERAKGNILERFSAQQFPDLHSELNLSSLELGDSALYFCASNFSGTNTGELFFGEGSRLTVL.

This clonotype has a handful of counts. The gene calls are TRBV29-1 and TRBJ2-5; unclear D gene. Trimming removed 1 base from V and 2 bases from J, with 14 bases in between. Germline V CDR1 and CDR2: SQVTM, ANQGSEA. There are 15 residues in the CDR3. The CDR3 coding sequence is TGCAGCGTTGAAGTTGAGTTGTCACCTCAAGAGACCCAGTACTTC. Protein: CSVEVELSPQETQYF.

This clonotype was counted many times. The chain couples TRBV28 to TRBJ1-5; D may be TRBD1 (6 bases). Germline V CDR1 and CDR2: MDHEN, SYDVKM. The CDR3 is made up of 12 amino acids. The CDR3 nucleotides read TGTGTCGCAGGGGAGTACAATCAGCCCCAGCATTTT. The encoded protein is CVAGEYNQPQHF.